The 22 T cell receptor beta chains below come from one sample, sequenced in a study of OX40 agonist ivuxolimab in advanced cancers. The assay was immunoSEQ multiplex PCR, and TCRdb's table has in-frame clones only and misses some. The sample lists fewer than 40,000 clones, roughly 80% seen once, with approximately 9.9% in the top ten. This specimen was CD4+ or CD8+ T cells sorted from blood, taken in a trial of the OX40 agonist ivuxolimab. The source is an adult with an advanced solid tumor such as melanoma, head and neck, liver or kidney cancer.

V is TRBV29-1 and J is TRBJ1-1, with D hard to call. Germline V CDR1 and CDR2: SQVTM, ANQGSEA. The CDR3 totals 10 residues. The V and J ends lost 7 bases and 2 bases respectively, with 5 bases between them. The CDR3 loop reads CSGKNTEAFF. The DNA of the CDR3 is TGCAGCGGGAAAAACACTGAAGCTTTCTTT. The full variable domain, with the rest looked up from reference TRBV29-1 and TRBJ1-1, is SAVISQKPSRDICQRGTSLTIQCQVDSQVTMMFWYRQQPGQSLTLIATANQGSEATYESGFVIDKFPISRPNLTFSTLTVSNMSPEDSSIYLCSGKNTEAFFGQGTRLTVV.

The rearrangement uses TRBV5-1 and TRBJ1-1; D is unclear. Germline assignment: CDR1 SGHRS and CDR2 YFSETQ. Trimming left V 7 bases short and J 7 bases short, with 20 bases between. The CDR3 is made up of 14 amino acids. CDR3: CASWFGRGVGEAFF. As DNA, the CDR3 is TGCGCCAGCTGGTTTGGACGGGGAGTAGGTGAAGCTTTCTTT. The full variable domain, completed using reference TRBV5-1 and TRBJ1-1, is KAGVTQTPRYLIKTRGQQVTLSCSPISGHRSVSWYQQTPGQGLQFLFEYFSETQRNKGNFPGRFSGRQFSNSRSEMNVSTLELGDSALYLCASWFGRGVGEAFFGQGTRLTVV.

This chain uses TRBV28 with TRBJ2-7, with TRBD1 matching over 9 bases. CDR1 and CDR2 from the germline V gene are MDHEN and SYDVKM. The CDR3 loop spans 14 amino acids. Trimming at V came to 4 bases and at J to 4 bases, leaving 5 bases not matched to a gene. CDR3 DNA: TGTGCCAGCAGTTACCGGACAGGGGTATACGAGCAGTACTTC. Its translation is CASSYRTGVYEQYF.

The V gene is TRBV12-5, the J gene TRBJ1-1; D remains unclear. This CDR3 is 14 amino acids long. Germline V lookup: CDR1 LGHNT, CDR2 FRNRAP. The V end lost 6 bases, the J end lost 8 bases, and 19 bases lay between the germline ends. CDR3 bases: TGTGCTAGTGGCCTCATCCACCCTACTGGAGAAGCTTTCTTT. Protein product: CASGLIHPTGEAFF.

This CDR3 is CASSARGDRDAQPQHF. As DNA, the CDR3 is TGTGCCAGCAGTGCACGCGGGGACAGGGACGCTCAGCCCCAGCATTTT. The rearrangement uses TRBV2 and TRBJ1-5, with 9 bases matching TRBD1. The CDR3 length is 16 residues. Germline CDR1 SNHLY, CDR2 FYNNEI. The J segment lost 6 bases and the V segment lost 4 bases, leaving 10 bases of the junction unmatched. The full variable domain, in which reference TRBV2 and TRBJ1-5 provide the parts outside the CDR3, is EPEVTQTPSHQVTQMGQEVILRCVPISNHLYFYWYRQILGQKVEFLVSFYNNEISEKSEIFDDQFSVERPDGSNFTLKIRSTKLEDSAMYFCASSARGDRDAQPQHFGDGTRLSIL.

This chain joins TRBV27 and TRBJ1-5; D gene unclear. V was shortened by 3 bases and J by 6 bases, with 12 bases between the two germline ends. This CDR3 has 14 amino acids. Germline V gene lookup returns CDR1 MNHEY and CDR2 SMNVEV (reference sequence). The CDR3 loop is CASSFSQSLQPQHF. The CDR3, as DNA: TGTGCCAGCAGTTTTAGCCAGAGCCTTCAGCCCCAGCATTTT.

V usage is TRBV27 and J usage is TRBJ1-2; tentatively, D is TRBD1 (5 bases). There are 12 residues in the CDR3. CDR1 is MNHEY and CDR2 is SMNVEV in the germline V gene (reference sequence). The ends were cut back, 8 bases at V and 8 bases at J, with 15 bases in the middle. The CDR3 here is CASSPMGGGYTF. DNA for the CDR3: TGTGCCAGCTCGCCTATGGGGGGAGGCTACACCTTC.

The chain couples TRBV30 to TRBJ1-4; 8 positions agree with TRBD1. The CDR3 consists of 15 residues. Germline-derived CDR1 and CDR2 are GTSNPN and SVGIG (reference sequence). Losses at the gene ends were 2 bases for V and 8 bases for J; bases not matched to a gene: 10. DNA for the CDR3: TGTGCCTGGAGTACCCGGACAGGGATTCAGGAAAAACTGTTTTTT. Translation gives CAWSTRTGIQEKLFF.

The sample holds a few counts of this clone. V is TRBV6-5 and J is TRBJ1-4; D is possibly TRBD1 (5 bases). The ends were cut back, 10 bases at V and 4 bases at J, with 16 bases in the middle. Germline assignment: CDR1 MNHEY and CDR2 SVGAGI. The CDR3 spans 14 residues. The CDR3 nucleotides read TGTGCCACCAGACTCGGGACCAATAATGAAAAACTGTTTTTT. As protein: CATRLGTNNEKLFF.

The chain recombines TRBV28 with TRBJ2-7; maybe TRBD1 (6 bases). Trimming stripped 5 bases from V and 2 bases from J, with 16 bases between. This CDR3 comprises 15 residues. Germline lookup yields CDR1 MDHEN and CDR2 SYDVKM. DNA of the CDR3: TGTGCCAGCAGTCTACAGGGAATCTTAGCCTACGAGCAGTACTTC. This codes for CASSLQGILAYEQYF.

CDR3 nucleotides: TGTGCTAGTAGGGGGAGCAATCAGCCCCAGCATTTT. Translating it yields CASRGSNQPQHF. V is TRBV12-5 and J is TRBJ1-5, with D perhaps TRBD1 (6 bases). CDR3 length: 12 residues. Per germline, CDR1 LGHNT and CDR2 FRNRAP. V was pared by 8 bases and J by 1 base, with 6 bases between.

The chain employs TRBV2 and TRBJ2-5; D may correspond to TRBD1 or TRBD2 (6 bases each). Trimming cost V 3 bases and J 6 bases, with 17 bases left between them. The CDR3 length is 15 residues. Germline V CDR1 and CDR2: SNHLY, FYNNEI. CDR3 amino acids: CASSDPLGGPKTQYF. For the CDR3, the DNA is TGTGCCAGCAGTGACCCCCTCGGGGGCCCGAAGACCCAGTACTTC.

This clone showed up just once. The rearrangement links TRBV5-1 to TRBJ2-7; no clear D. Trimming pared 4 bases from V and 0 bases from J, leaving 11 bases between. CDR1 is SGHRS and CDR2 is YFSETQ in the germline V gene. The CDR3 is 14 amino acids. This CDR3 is CASSPEDPSYEQYF. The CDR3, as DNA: TGCGCCAGCAGCCCTGAAGACCCCTCCTACGAGCAGTACTTC.

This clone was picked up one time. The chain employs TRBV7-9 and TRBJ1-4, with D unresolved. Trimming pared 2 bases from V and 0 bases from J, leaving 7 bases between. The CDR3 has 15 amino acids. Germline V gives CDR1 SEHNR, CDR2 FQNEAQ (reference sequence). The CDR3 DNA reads TGTGCCAGCAGCTTAACCGGGACAACTAATGAAAAACTGTTTTTT. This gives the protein CASSLTGTTNEKLFF.

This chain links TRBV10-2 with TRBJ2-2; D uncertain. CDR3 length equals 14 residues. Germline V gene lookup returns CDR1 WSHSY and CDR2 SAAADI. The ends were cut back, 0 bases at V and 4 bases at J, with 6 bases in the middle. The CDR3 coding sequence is TGCGCCAGCAGTGAGTCGAAGGTCACCGGGGAGCTGTTTTTT. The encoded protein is CASSESKVTGELFF.

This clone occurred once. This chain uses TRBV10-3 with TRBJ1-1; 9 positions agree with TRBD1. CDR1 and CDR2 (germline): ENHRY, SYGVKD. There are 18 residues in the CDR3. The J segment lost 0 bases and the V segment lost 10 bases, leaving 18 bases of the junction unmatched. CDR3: CATLRRGQGGIMNTEAFF. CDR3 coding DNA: TGTGCCACCTTGAGACGGGGACAGGGTGGGATCATGAACACTGAAGCTTTCTTT.

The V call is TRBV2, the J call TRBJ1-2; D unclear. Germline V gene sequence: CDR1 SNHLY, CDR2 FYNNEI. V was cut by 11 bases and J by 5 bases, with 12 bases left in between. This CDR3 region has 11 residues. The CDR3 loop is CARGPPYGYTF. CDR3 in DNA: TGTGCCCGCGGGCCGCCATATGGCTACACCTTC.

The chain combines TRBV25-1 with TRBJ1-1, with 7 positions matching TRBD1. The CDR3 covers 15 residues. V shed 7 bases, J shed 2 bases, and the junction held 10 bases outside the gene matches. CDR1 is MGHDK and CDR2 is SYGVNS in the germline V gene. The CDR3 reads CASTLGRGFNTEAFF. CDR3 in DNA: TGTGCCAGCACCCTAGGCAGGGGGTTTAACACTGAAGCTTTCTTT.

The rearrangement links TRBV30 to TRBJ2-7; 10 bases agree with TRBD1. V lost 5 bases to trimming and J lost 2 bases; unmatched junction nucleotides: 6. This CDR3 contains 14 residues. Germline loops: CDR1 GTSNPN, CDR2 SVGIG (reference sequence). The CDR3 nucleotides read TGTGCCTGGGGGACCGGGACAGGGGCCTACGAGCAGTACTTC. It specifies CAWGTGTGAYEQYF. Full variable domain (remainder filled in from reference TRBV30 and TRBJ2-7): SQTIHQWPATLVQPVGSPLSLECTVEGTSNPNLYWYRQAAGRGLQLLFYSVGIGQISSEVPQNLSASRPQDRQFILSSKKLLLSDSGFYLCAWGTGTGAYEQYFGPGTRLTVT.

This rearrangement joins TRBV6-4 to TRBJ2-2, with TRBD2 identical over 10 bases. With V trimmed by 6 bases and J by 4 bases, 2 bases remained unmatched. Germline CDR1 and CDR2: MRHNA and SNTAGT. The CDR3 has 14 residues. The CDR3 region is CASSERGGTGELFF. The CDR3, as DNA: TGTGCCAGCAGCGAGCGGGGGGGCACCGGGGAGCTGTTTTTT.

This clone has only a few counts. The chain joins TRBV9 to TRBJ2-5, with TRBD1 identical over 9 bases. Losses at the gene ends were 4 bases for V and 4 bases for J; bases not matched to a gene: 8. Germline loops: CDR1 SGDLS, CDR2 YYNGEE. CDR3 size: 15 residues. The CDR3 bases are TGTGCCAGCAGCCCTCAGGGACAGGGCGTAGAGACCCAGTACTTC. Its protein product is CASSPQGQGVETQYF. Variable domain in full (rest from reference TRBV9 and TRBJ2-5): DSGVTQTPKHLITATGQRVTLRCSPRSGDLSVYWYQQSLDQGLQFLIQYYNGEERAKGNILERFSAQQFPDLHSELNLSSLELGDSALYFCASSPQGQGVETQYFGPGTRLLVL.

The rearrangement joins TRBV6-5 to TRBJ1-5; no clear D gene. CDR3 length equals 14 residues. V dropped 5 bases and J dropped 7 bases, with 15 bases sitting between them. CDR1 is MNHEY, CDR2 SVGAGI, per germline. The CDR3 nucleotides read TGTGCCAGCAGTAAACCGGGGTCGGAACAGCCCCAGCATTTT. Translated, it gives CASSKPGSEQPQHF.